A selection of T cell receptor beta chains follows, all from one sample in a study of human T cells and chemical hapten exposure. In TCRdb, the 5' RACE reads were re-called with MiXCR into one record per CDR3 protein. The sample holds around 82,000 distinct CDR3 sequences, roughly 8% seen once. Receptors originate from a male donor in good health. Each CDR3 is given with its conserved first and last residue. A D gene is named only where the DNA matches it firmly. Only some rows state a clone size, as once, few, many or a class for expanded clones.

clone_size | d_call | j_call | v_call | cdr3_aa | cdr3_nt
many | TRBD1 | TRBJ1-2 | TRBV4-3 | CASSQDYRQGGDGEEGYTF | TGCGCCAGCAGCCAAGATTACAGACAGGGAGGTGACGGGGAGGAAGGCTACACCTTC
few | - | TRBJ1-5 | TRBV11-2 | CASSLGPLSNQPQHF | TGTGCCAGCAGCTTGGGGCCGCTAAGCAATCAGCCCCAGCATTTT
many | - | TRBJ2-4 | TRBV6-5 | CASSYSPSEAKNIQYF | TGTGCCAGCAGTTACTCTCCGAGCGAAGCCAAAAACATTCAGTACTTC
- | TRBD1 | TRBJ1-2 | TRBV27 | CASSFQGDYGYTF | TGTGCCAGCAGTTTTCAGGGGGACTATGGCTACACCTTC
- | - | TRBJ1-1 | TRBV29-1 | CSVKGAPFRFSEAFF | TGCAGCGTTAAAGGGGCCCCCTTTCGATTCTCTGAAGCTTTCTTT
few | TRBD2 | TRBJ2-1 | TRBV20-1 | CSAFGTSGINEQFF | TGCAGTGCTTTCGGGACTAGCGGGATAAATGAGCAGTTCTTC
few | - | TRBJ1-5 | TRBV15 | CATSRAEGNQPQHF | TGTGCCACCAGCAGAGCGGAGGGGAATCAGCCCCAGCATTTT
many | - | TRBJ2-5 | TRBV7-2 | CASSLPGSVRQTQYF | TGTGCCAGCAGCTTACCTGGAAGTGTCAGGCAGACCCAGTACTTC
many | TRBD2 | TRBJ2-1 | TRBV4-2 | CASSQDGRGGSTDEQFF | TGTGCCAGCAGCCAAGATGGACGAGGCGGGAGTACCGATGAGCAGTTCTTC
few | - | TRBJ1-5 | TRBV18 | CASSPGSNQPQHF | TGTGCCAGCTCACCGGGGTCCAATCAGCCCCAGCATTTT
- | - | TRBJ2-7 | TRBV4-3 | CASSQDLPRNEQYF | TGCGCCAGCAGCCAAGATCTACCGCGCAACGAGCAGTACTTC
few | - | TRBJ2-3 | TRBV20-1 | CSAHAVGSRDTQYF | TGCAGTGCTCACGCCGTAGGGAGTAGAGATACGCAGTATTTT